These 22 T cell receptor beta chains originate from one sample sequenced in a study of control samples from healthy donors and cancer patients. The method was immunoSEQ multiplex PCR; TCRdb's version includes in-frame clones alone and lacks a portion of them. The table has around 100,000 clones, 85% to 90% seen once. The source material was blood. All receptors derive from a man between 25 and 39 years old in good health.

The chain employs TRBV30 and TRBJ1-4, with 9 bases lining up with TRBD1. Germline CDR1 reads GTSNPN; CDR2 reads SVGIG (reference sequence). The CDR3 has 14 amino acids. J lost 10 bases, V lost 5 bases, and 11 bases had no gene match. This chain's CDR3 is CAWGQGPGFGKLFF. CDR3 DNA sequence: TGTGCCTGGGGACAGGGGCCGGGGTTTGGAAAACTGTTTTTT.

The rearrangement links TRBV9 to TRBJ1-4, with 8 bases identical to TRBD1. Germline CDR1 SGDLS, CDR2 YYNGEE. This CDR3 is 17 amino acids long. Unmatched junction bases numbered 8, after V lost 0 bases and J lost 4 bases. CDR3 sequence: CASSVGTGLLGNEKLFF. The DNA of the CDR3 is TGTGCCAGCAGCGTAGGGACAGGGTTGCTAGGTAATGAAAAACTGTTTTTT.

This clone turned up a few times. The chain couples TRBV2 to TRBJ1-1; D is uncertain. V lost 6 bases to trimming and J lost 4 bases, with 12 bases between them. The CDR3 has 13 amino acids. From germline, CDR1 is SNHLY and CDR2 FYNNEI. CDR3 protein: CASRPRHLTEAFF. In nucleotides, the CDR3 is TGTGCCAGCAGACCCCGACACCTCACTGAAGCTTTCTTT.

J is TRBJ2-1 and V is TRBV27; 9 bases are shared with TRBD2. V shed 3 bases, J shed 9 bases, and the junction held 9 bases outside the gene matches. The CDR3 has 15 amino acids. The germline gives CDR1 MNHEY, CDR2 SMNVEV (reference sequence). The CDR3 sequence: CASSFGFGGRGEQFF. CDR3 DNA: TGTGCCAGCAGTTTTGGGTTCGGCGGGAGGGGTGAGCAGTTCTTC.

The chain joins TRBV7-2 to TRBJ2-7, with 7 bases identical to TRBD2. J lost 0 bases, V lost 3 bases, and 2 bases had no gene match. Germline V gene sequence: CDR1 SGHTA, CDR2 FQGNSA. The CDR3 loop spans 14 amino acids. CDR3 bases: TGTGCCAGCAGCTTGTCGGGAGGCTCCTACGAGCAGTACTTC. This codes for CASSLSGGSYEQYF. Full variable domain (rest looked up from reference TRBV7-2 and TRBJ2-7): GAGVSQSPSNKVTEKGKDVELRCDPISGHTALYWYRQSLGQGLEFLIYFQGNSAPDKSGLPSDRFSAERTGGSVSTLTIQRTQQEDSAVYLCASSLSGGSYEQYFGPGTRLTVT.

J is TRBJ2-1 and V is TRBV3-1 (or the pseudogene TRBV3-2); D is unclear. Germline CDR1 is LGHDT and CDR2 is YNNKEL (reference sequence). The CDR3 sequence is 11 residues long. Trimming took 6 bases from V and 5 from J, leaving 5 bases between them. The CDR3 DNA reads TGTGCCAGCAGTCTTGACAATGAGCAGTTCTTC. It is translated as CASSLDNEQFF.

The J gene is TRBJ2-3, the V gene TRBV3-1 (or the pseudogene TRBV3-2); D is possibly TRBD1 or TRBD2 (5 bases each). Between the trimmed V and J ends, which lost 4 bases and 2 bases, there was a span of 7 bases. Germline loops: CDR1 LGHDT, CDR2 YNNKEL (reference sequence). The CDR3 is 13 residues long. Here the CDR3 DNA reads TGTGCCAGCAGCCGGGACCACACAGATACGCAGTATTTT. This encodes CASSRDHTDTQYF.

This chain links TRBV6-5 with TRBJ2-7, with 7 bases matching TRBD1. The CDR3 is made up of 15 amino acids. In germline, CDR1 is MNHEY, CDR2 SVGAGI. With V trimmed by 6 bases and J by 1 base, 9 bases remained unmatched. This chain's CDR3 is CASSLQAGGSYEQYF. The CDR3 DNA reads TGTGCCAGCAGCCTCCAGGCAGGGGGATCCTACGAGCAGTACTTC.

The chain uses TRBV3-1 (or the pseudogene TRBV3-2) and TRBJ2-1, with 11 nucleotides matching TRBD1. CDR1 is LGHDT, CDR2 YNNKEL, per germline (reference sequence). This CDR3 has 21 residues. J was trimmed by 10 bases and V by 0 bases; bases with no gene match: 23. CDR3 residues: CASSQDQKDRGPSGIFYEQFF. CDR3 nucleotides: TGTGCCAGCAGCCAAGATCAGAAGGACAGGGGGCCTAGCGGGATTTTCTACGAGCAGTTCTTC.

The CDR3 DNA reads TGTGCCAGCAGCCAAGTGGGCGGGAGACCTCCAGATACGCAGTATTTT. Its translation: CASSQVGGRPPDTQYF. The chain joins TRBV14 to TRBJ2-3, with 7 nucleotides matching TRBD2. V lost 1 base and J lost 4; bases outside the gene matches: 8. The germline V gene has CDR1 SGHDN and CDR2 FVKESK. CDR3 size: 16 residues.

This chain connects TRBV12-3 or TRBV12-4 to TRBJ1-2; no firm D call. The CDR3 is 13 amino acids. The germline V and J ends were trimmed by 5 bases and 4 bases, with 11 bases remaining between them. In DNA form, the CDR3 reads TGTGCCAGCAGTAGTCGGAATCCCTATGGCTACACCTTC. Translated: CASSSRNPYGYTF.

The CDR3 region is CASTDRVSQPQHF. CDR3 nucleotide sequence: TGTGCCAGCACGGACAGGGTGAGCCAGCCCCAGCATTTT. The chain employs TRBV2 and TRBJ1-5; TRBD1 matches at 8 bases. The CDR3 extends over 13 amino acids. CDR1 is SNHLY, CDR2 FYNNEI, per germline. The trim removed 7 bases at V and 7 bases at J, leaving 6 bases unmatched.

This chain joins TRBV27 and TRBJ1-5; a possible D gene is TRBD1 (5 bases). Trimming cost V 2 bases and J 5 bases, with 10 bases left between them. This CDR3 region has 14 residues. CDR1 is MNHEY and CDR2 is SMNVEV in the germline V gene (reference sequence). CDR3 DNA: TGTGCCAGCAGTTTAGAGTGGGGGTATCAGCCCCAGCATTTT. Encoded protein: CASSLEWGYQPQHF.

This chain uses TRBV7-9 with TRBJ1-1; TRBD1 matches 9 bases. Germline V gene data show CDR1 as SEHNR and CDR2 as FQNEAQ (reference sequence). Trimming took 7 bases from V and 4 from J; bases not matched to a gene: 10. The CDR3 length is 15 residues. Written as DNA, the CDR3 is TGTGCCAGCACGCCAAACCCACAGGGGGCCACTGAAGCTTTCTTT. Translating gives CASTPNPQGATEAFF.

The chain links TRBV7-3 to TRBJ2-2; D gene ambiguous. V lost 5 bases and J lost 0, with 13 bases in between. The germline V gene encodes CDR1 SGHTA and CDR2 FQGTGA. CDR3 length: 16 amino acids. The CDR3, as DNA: TGTGCCAGCAGCGAACAAGGACGGCCGAACACCGGGGAGCTGTTTTTT. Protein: CASSEQGRPNTGELFF.

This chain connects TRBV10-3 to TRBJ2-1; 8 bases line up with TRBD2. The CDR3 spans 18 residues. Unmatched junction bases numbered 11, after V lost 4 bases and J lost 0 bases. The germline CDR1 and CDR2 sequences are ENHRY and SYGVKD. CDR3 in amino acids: CAISAKVLSGSSYNEQFF. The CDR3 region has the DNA TGTGCCATCAGTGCGAAGGTTCTGAGCGGGAGCTCCTACAATGAGCAGTTCTTC.

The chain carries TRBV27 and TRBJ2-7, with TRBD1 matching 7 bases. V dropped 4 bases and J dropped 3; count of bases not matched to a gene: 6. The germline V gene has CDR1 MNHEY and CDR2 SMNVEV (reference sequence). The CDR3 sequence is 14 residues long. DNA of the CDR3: TGTGCCAGCAGTTCGGACAGGAATAACTACGAGCAGTACTTC. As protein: CASSSDRNNYEQYF.

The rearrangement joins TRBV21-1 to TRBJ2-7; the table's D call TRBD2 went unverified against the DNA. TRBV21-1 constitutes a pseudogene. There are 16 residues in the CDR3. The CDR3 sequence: CASSIGDSTASYEQYF. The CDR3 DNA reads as TGTGCCAGCAGCATAGGAGACTCAACCGCCTCCTACGAGCAGTACTTC.

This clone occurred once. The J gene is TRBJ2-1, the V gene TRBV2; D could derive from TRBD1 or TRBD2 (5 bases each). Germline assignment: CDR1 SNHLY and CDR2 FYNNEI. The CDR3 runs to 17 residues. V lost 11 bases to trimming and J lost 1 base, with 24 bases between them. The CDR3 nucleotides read TGTGCCTTAGACGGCAGGGACGGTAGTGGGTCCTACAATGAGCAGTTCTTC. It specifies CALDGRDGSGSYNEQFF.

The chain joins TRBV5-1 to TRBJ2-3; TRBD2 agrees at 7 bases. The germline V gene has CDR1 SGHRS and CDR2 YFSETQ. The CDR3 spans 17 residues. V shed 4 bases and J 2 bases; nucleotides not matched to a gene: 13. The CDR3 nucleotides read TGCGCCAGCAGCCCCTCCTTCGCTAGCGGTCCCACAGATACGCAGTATTTT. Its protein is CASSPSFASGPTDTQYF. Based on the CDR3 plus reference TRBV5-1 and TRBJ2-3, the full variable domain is KAGVTQTPRYLIKTRGQQVTLSCSPISGHRSVSWYQQTPGQGLQFLFEYFSETQRNKGNFPGRFSGRQFSNSRSEMNVSTLELGDSALYLCASSPSFASGPTDTQYFGPGTRLTVL.

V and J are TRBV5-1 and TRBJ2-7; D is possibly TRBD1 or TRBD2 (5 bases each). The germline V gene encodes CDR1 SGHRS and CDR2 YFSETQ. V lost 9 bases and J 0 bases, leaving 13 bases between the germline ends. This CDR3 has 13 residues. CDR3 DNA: TGCGCCACCCGCGCAGGGAGCTCCTACGAGCAGTACTTC. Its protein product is CATRAGSSYEQYF.

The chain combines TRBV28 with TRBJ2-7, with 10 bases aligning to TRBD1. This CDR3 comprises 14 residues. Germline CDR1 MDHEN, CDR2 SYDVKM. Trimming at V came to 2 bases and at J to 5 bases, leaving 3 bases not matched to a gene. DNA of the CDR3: TGTGCCAGCAGTTTAGTCGGGACAGGGGACGAGCAGTACTTC. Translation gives CASSLVGTGDEQYF.